This TCR beta chain was captured by sequencing in a study of T cell responses to AZD1222 COVID-19 vaccine. Study results and limitations: Repertoires were obtained only post-peak T cell response.

Note on this clone: No antigen is known for it.

Libraries were prepared by immunoSEQ multiplex PCR; TCRdb keeps only in-frame clonotypes and omits some of them. Of 150,000 or so clones in the sample, 80% to 90% are singletons; the top ten hold about 5%. This CDR3 has 14 amino acids. V was clipped by 8 bases and J by 3 bases, with 15 bases between them. CDR1 and CDR2 from the germline V gene are SEHNR and FQNEAQ (reference sequence). The origin of this receptor is an adult in good health. V is TRBV7-9 and J is TRBJ2-3; D may be TRBD2 (6 bases). The input for sequencing was peripheral blood, taken on day 0 of AZD1222 vaccination. The CDR3 here is CASLPAGKTDTQYF. CDR3 nucleotide sequence: TGTGCCAGCCTCCCTGCGGGGAAGACAGATACGCAGTATTTT.